These T cell receptor beta chains were read from a single sample in a study of cytomegalovirus exposure and HLA in healthy donors. Assay: immunoSEQ multiplex PCR; the TCRdb copy retains only in-frame clones and omits some. The data show fewer than 150,000 clones, around 87% seen once. Sequenced material: PBMCs. The receptors come from a young man in good health and CMV-seropositive. CDR3s include the opening cysteine and the closing phenylalanine or tryptophan. Fields, in order: clone size, J gene, V gene, D gene, CDR3 protein, CDR3 DNA. The D gene is left open where the match is weak. Where a row states a size, it is once, few, many or the class of an expanded clone; other rows omit it.

>-|TRBJ2-2|TRBV15|-
CATSTSGTGDGELFF
TGTGCCACCAGCACATCCGGGACTGGTGACGGGGAGCTGTTTTTT
>-|TRBJ2-1|TRBV5-6|-
CASSPPDYPDYNEQFF
TGTGCCAGCAGCCCACCGGACTACCCCGATTACAATGAGCAGTTCTTC
>-|TRBJ1-1|TRBV29-1|TRBD1
CSVDGTGLNTEAFF
TGCAGCGTTGACGGGACAGGGTTGAACACTGAAGCTTTCTTT
>once|TRBJ1-1|TRBV9|TRBD1
CASSVAGTGYTEAFF
TGTGCCAGCAGCGTAGCAGGGACAGGGTACACTGAAGCTTTCTTT
>-|TRBJ2-6|TRBV5-6|-
CASSLRPGFLSSGANVLTF
TGTGCCAGCAGCTTAAGACCGGGGTTCCTGAGCTCTGGGGCCAACGTCCTGACTTTC
>-|TRBJ2-3|TRBV15|TRBD2
CATVASGGTTDTQYF
TGTGCCACGGTGGCCAGCGGGGGGACCACAGATACGCAGTATTTT
>-|TRBJ2-1|TRBV6-5|-
CASSLLGGRYNEQFF
TGTGCCAGCAGTTTACTAGGGGGACGGTACAATGAGCAGTTCTTC
>-|TRBJ2-2|TRBV19|TRBD2
CASSMYLAVNTGELFF
TGTGCCAGTAGTATGTACCTAGCGGTGAACACCGGGGAGCTGTTTTTT
>-|TRBJ2-7|TRBV2|-
CASSEGEDDSNNEQYF
TGTGCCAGCAGTGAAGGGGAAGATGACAGTAACAACGAGCAGTACTTC
>-|TRBJ2-1|TRBV6-1|TRBD1
CASSQPGQANNEQFF
TGTGCCAGCAGCCAGCCGGGACAGGCTAACAATGAGCAGTTCTTC
>-|TRBJ1-2|TRBV5-1|-
CASSLGFGGLGPDYGYTF
TGCGCCAGCAGCTTGGGGTTCGGGGGATTAGGGCCGGACTATGGCTACACCTTC
>few|TRBJ1-4|TRBV18|-
CASSGGRNEKLFF
TGTGCCAGCTCAGGGGGCCGGAATGAAAAACTGTTTTTT
>-|TRBJ1-1|TRBV7-9|-
CASAGREGNTEAFF
TGTGCCAGCGCAGGGCGGGAGGGGAACACTGAAGCTTTCTTT
>-|TRBJ2-1|TRBV5-1|TRBD2
CASSSAGEGEQFF
TGCGCCAGCAGCTCCGCGGGAGAGGGTGAGCAGTTCTTC
>-|TRBJ2-3|TRBV4-1|-
CASSQTTRTDTQYF
TGCGCCAGCAGCCAAACGACAAGGACAGATACGCAGTATTTT
>-|TRBJ1-2|TRBV9|-
CASSVATGSDYGYTF
TGTGCCAGCAGCGTAGCTACAGGGTCGGACTATGGCTACACCTTC
>-|TRBJ1-1|TRBV11-2|-
CASTVRNTEAFF
TGTGCCAGCACGGTAAGGAACACTGAAGCTTTCTTT
>few|TRBJ2-2|TRBV15|-
CATSRDGVDRTFTGELFF
TGTGCCACCAGCAGAGACGGTGTTGACAGAACCTTCACCGGGGAGCTGTTTTTT
>-|TRBJ1-1|TRBV27|-
CASSLIRGITEAFF
TGTGCCAGCAGTTTAATCCGGGGGATCACTGAAGCTTTCTTT
>-|TRBJ2-3|TRBV11-2|-
CASSSQSGIFTDTQYF
TGTGCCAGCAGCTCCCAATCGGGGATATTCACAGATACGCAGTATTTT
>few|TRBJ2-2|TRBV7-8|TRBD2
CASSPTSGAGELFF
TGTGCCAGCAGTCCGACTAGCGGAGCCGGGGAGCTGTTTTTT